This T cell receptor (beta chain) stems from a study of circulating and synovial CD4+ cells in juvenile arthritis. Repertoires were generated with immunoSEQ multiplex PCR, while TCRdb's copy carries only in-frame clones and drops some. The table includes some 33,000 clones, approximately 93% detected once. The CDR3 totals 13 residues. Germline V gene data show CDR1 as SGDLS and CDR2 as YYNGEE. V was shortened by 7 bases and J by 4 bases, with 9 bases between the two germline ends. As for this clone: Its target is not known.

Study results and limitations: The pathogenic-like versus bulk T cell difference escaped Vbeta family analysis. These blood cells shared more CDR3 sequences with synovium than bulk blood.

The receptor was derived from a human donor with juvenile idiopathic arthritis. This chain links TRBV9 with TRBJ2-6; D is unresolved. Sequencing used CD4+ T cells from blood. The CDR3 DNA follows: TGTGCCAGCGATGAGACAGGGGCCAACGTCCTGACTTTC. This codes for CASDETGANVLTF.